What follows is one T cell receptor beta chain and its context. Its antigen is as yet unknown. The V gene's germline CDR1 is MNHNS and CDR2 SASEGT. The J segment lost 4 bases and the V segment lost 5 bases, leaving 15 bases of the junction unmatched. The CDR3 spans 17 residues. TCRdb used MiXCR to reprocess the reads, holding one entry per CDR3 protein. The repertoire includes some 38,000 distinct CDR3 sequences, about 52% of them detected once, and over 75% sits in the top ten. The data originate from a study of T cell repertoires in cytomegalovirus infection. Sequencing used CD8+ T cells from cultured PBMCs, obtained from culture after CMV antigen stimulation. The TCR sequence derives from a human donor in good health (CMV status not recorded). Some clones in this sample may be carry-over from other donors' samples. The chain employs TRBV6-1 and TRBJ2-7, with 9 bases matching TRBD1. CDR3 nucleotide sequence: TGTGCCAGCAGTTACGGTACAGGGGGCGCTTATCCTTACGAGCAGTACTTC. It is translated as CASSYGTGGAYPYEQYF.